The rows below give T cell receptor beta chains drawn from one sample of a study of cytomegalovirus exposure and HLA in healthy donors. The data were produced by immunoSEQ multiplex PCR, yet TCRdb's version contains in-frame clones alone and is incomplete. There are about 270,000 clones in the sample; 86% occur only once, and roughly 1% lies in the top ten. Sequencing was done on a sample of PBMCs. These receptors all come from a woman aged 18-30 years in good health and CMV-seronegative. CDR3s include the opening cysteine and the closing phenylalanine or tryptophan. D genes are given only for firm matches. A clone size is listed for some rows: how often the clone was seen (once, few, many), or a class if it is expanded.

CDR3nt: TGTGCCAGCAGCCCGATCGTCGGCAGGGAATTCTACGAGCAGTACTTC
CDR3aa: CASSPIVGREFYEQYF
v_gene: TRBV5-5
abundance: -
d_gene: -
j_gene: TRBJ2-7

CDR3nt: TGCGCCAGCAGCTTGGTCCCTGTCCTACAGGGTACCGGGGAGCTGTTTTTT
CDR3aa: CASSLVPVLQGTGELFF
v_gene: TRBV5-1
abundance: -
d_gene: -
j_gene: TRBJ2-2

CDR3nt: TGTGCCAGCAGCCCAGACAGGGGGCGGGTATCTGGCTACACCTTC
CDR3aa: CASSPDRGRVSGYTF
v_gene: TRBV13
abundance: -
d_gene: TRBD1
j_gene: TRBJ1-2

CDR3nt: TGTGCCATCCTCCGGACAGGGGGCGGCCTTGGCCTTAGGGCTAACTATGGCTACACCTTC
CDR3aa: CAILRTGGGLGLRANYGYTF
v_gene: TRBV10-3
abundance: -
d_gene: TRBD1
j_gene: TRBJ1-2

CDR3nt: TGTGCCAGCAGCCGAGACTCTGCTGGCGAGCAGTACTTC
CDR3aa: CASSRDSAGEQYF
v_gene: TRBV7-2
abundance: few
d_gene: -
j_gene: TRBJ2-7

CDR3nt: TGTGCCAGCAGTTTAACGGGTGAGGGGGGGGAGCCCCAGCATTTT
CDR3aa: CASSLTGEGGEPQHF
v_gene: TRBV27
abundance: -
d_gene: -
j_gene: TRBJ1-5

CDR3nt: TGTGCCAGCATGGAACAGCCTGCAGCAGATACGCAGTATTTT
CDR3aa: CASMEQPAADTQYF
v_gene: TRBV2
abundance: -
d_gene: -
j_gene: TRBJ2-3

CDR3nt: TGTGCCAGCAGGGCGGAAGAGACCCAGTACTTC
CDR3aa: CASRAEETQYF
v_gene: TRBV2
abundance: few
d_gene: -
j_gene: TRBJ2-5

CDR3nt: TGCGCCAGCAGCTGGACGACAGGGGCCGCCACCTACGAGCAGTACTTC
CDR3aa: CASSWTTGAATYEQYF
v_gene: TRBV5-1
abundance: -
d_gene: TRBD1
j_gene: TRBJ2-7

CDR3nt: TGTGCCAGCAGCCGGGACAATGAGCAGTTCTTC
CDR3aa: CASSRDNEQFF
v_gene: TRBV7-2
abundance: -
d_gene: -
j_gene: TRBJ2-1

CDR3nt: TGTGCCAGCAGTTTTAGGGACAGGGGGCGCGGGGGCTACACCGGGGAGCTGTTTTTT
CDR3aa: CASSFRDRGRGGYTGELFF
v_gene: TRBV27
abundance: -
d_gene: TRBD1
j_gene: TRBJ2-2

CDR3nt: TGTGCCAGTAGTATTTTCAGGCAGTCGAACCTATACAATGAGCAGTTCTTC
CDR3aa: CASSIFRQSNLYNEQFF
v_gene: TRBV19
abundance: -
d_gene: -
j_gene: TRBJ2-1

CDR3nt: TGCAGCGTTGAAGAACAGGAAGCTATCACTGAAGCTTTCTTT
CDR3aa: CSVEEQEAITEAFF
v_gene: TRBV29-1
abundance: -
d_gene: -
j_gene: TRBJ1-1

CDR3nt: TGTGCCAGCAGGGGTATGAGGGGGACCTACGAGCAGTACTTC
CDR3aa: CASRGMRGTYEQYF
v_gene: TRBV2
abundance: -
d_gene: -
j_gene: TRBJ2-7

CDR3nt: TGTGCCAGTAGTAGTCGACCGGGACAGGGGGCATACACTGAAGCTTTCTTT
CDR3aa: CASSSRPGQGAYTEAFF
v_gene: TRBV19
abundance: -
d_gene: TRBD1
j_gene: TRBJ1-1

CDR3nt: TGTGCCAGCAGTTTATGGGGGACAGGCCCGGGGACCGGGGAGCTGTTTTTT
CDR3aa: CASSLWGTGPGTGELFF
v_gene: TRBV27
abundance: once
d_gene: TRBD1
j_gene: TRBJ2-2

CDR3nt: TGTGCCAGCAGTTATGAGGGAGGGGCTGGGGCCAACGTCCTGACTTTC
CDR3aa: CASSYEGGAGANVLTF
v_gene: TRBV6-5
abundance: -
d_gene: TRBD2
j_gene: TRBJ2-6

CDR3nt: TGTGCCAGCTCTCCACAGGGGGCGAACACTGAAGCTTTCTTT
CDR3aa: CASSPQGANTEAFF
v_gene: TRBV18
abundance: -
d_gene: TRBD1
j_gene: TRBJ1-1

CDR3nt: TGTGCCAGCAGTTACTCCAGGGGTTCCTACGAGCAGTACTTC
CDR3aa: CASSYSRGSYEQYF
v_gene: TRBV6-5
abundance: once
d_gene: -
j_gene: TRBJ2-7

CDR3nt: TGCGCCAGCAGCTTGACAGGGGGAGGCTACACCTTC
CDR3aa: CASSLTGGGYTF
v_gene: TRBV5-1
abundance: -
d_gene: TRBD1
j_gene: TRBJ1-2

CDR3nt: TGTGCCAGCAGCTTGCTCGAGAGTAATGAAAAACTGTTTTTT
CDR3aa: CASSLLESNEKLFF
v_gene: TRBV5-4
abundance: -
d_gene: -
j_gene: TRBJ1-4

CDR3nt: TGTGCCAGCAGCGTAGGGGGAGGGAAAAATCAGCCCCAGCATTTT
CDR3aa: CASSVGGGKNQPQHF
v_gene: TRBV9
abundance: once
d_gene: -
j_gene: TRBJ1-5

CDR3nt: TGTGCCTGGTCCGGGTACTATGGCTACACCTTC
CDR3aa: CAWSGYYGYTF
v_gene: TRBV30
abundance: once
d_gene: -
j_gene: TRBJ1-2

CDR3nt: TGCGCCAGCAGCTTGGAAGCGGTGGGGGCTGATGGCTACACCTTC
CDR3aa: CASSLEAVGADGYTF
v_gene: TRBV5-1
abundance: -
d_gene: -
j_gene: TRBJ1-2

CDR3nt: TGTGCCAGCAGCCTGAGGACTAGCGGGAAGGGCAACGAGCAGTACTTC
CDR3aa: CASSLRTSGKGNEQYF
v_gene: TRBV7-8
abundance: -
d_gene: TRBD2
j_gene: TRBJ2-7

CDR3nt: TGCGCCAGCAGCCCCGGGGGGGGATACGAGCAGTACTTC
CDR3aa: CASSPGGGYEQYF
v_gene: TRBV10-1
abundance: once
d_gene: TRBD2
j_gene: TRBJ2-7

CDR3nt: TGTGCCAGCAGTGAGGAGGTTTTGGGTCAGCCCCAGCATTTT
CDR3aa: CASSEEVLGQPQHF
v_gene: TRBV6-1
abundance: -
d_gene: -
j_gene: TRBJ1-5

CDR3nt: TGTGCCAGCAGTACTACCCAACAGGGATCAGCCTACGAGCAGTACTTC
CDR3aa: CASSTTQQGSAYEQYF
v_gene: TRBV6-6
abundance: -
d_gene: -
j_gene: TRBJ2-7

CDR3nt: TGTGCCAGCAGCTCGGGTGGGAACTATGGCTACACCTTC
CDR3aa: CASSSGGNYGYTF
v_gene: TRBV7-8
abundance: -
d_gene: -
j_gene: TRBJ1-2

CDR3nt: TGTGCCAGCAGCTTAGAGGCAGGGGGCGCAGGTTCACCCCTCCACTTT
CDR3aa: CASSLEAGGAGSPLHF
v_gene: TRBV7-2
abundance: once
d_gene: TRBD1
j_gene: TRBJ1-6

CDR3nt: TGTGCCAGCAGCTTAGGACAGGCTTTCCTGGTCTACGAGCAGTACTTC
CDR3aa: CASSLGQAFLVYEQYF
v_gene: TRBV7-8
abundance: -
d_gene: -
j_gene: TRBJ2-7

CDR3nt: TGTGCCTGGACGGACTTTACCGAAAAAAATCACTATGGCTACACCTTC
CDR3aa: CAWTDFTEKNHYGYTF
v_gene: TRBV30
abundance: -
d_gene: -
j_gene: TRBJ1-2

CDR3nt: TGTGCCATCAGTGAGAGGCAGGGTACTGGCGGGGAGCTGTTTTTT
CDR3aa: CAISERQGTGGELFF
v_gene: TRBV10-3
abundance: -
d_gene: -
j_gene: TRBJ2-2

CDR3nt: TGTGCCAGCAGGATCGCGGACAGGGGTCTGAGTGAAGCTTTCTTT
CDR3aa: CASRIADRGLSEAFF
v_gene: TRBV11-1
abundance: once
d_gene: TRBD1
j_gene: TRBJ1-1

CDR3nt: TGTGCCAGCAGCCATGAGGCGGGGGGTTTCCGGGAGCAGTTCTTC
CDR3aa: CASSHEAGGFREQFF
v_gene: TRBV9
abundance: -
d_gene: TRBD2
j_gene: TRBJ2-1

CDR3nt: TGTGCCAGCAGCGGCCCTAACAGGGATAATAACTATGGCTACACCTTC
CDR3aa: CASSGPNRDNNYGYTF
v_gene: TRBV28
abundance: -
d_gene: -
j_gene: TRBJ1-2

CDR3nt: TGCAGCGTTGAAGATCGAGGAGGGACTGGGGCCAACGTCCTGACTTTC
CDR3aa: CSVEDRGGTGANVLTF
v_gene: TRBV29-1
abundance: -
d_gene: -
j_gene: TRBJ2-6

CDR3nt: TGTGCCAGCCGTACGGGGGGCTCTGGAAACACCATATATTTT
CDR3aa: CASRTGGSGNTIYF
v_gene: TRBV6-6
abundance: -
d_gene: -
j_gene: TRBJ1-3

CDR3nt: TGTGCCAGTAGTATCACGGGCGGGTTGGGCCAGCCCCAGCATTTT
CDR3aa: CASSITGGLGQPQHF
v_gene: TRBV19
abundance: -
d_gene: -
j_gene: TRBJ1-5

CDR3nt: TGCGCCAGCAGCAGACAGTACAAACGAGATGAGCAGTTCTTC
CDR3aa: CASSRQYKRDEQFF
v_gene: TRBV5-1
abundance: -
d_gene: -
j_gene: TRBJ2-1

CDR3nt: TGTGCCAGCAGTGAAGCGCTAACTAGCGGGGGGGTCCGGGAGACCCAGTACTTC
CDR3aa: CASSEALTSGGVRETQYF
v_gene: TRBV2
abundance: -
d_gene: TRBD2
j_gene: TRBJ2-5

CDR3nt: TGCGCCAGCAGCCAAGATTTGCTAGTGAGAAACATTCAGTACTTC
CDR3aa: CASSQDLLVRNIQYF
v_gene: TRBV4-1
abundance: few
d_gene: -
j_gene: TRBJ2-4

CDR3nt: TGTGCCAGCAGCTTAGATCTTGTCGGGAGGGCCTACGAGCAGTACTTC
CDR3aa: CASSLDLVGRAYEQYF
v_gene: TRBV11-3
abundance: -
d_gene: TRBD2
j_gene: TRBJ2-7

CDR3nt: TGTGCCAGCAGCGATGTGACAGGGAACTATGGCTACACCTTC
CDR3aa: CASSDVTGNYGYTF
v_gene: TRBV6-4
abundance: -
d_gene: TRBD1
j_gene: TRBJ1-2

CDR3nt: TGTGCCTGGAGTGTAGGGCAGGGGGCTTGGTACGAGCAGTACTTC
CDR3aa: CAWSVGQGAWYEQYF
v_gene: TRBV30
abundance: -
d_gene: TRBD1
j_gene: TRBJ2-7

CDR3nt: TGTGCCAGCAGTTTTCCCCCGACTGGAGTTCAGCCCCAGCATTTT
CDR3aa: CASSFPPTGVQPQHF
v_gene: TRBV28
abundance: -
d_gene: -
j_gene: TRBJ1-5

CDR3nt: TGCGCCAGCAGCTTCGGACTAGTCCGGAACACCGGGGAGCTGTTTTTT
CDR3aa: CASSFGLVRNTGELFF
v_gene: TRBV5-1
abundance: -
d_gene: TRBD2
j_gene: TRBJ2-2

CDR3nt: TGTGCCAGTAGTAGAGGGGGCGCGGTGAGAGAGCAGTACTTC
CDR3aa: CASSRGGAVREQYF
v_gene: TRBV19
abundance: -
d_gene: TRBD1
j_gene: TRBJ2-7

CDR3nt: TGTGCCAGCAGTGGGAGGGACAGGGGCCTTCCCGCCAAGGCCTTTAACTATGGCTACACCTTC
CDR3aa: CASSGRDRGLPAKAFNYGYTF
v_gene: TRBV2
abundance: -
d_gene: TRBD1
j_gene: TRBJ1-2

CDR3nt: TGTGCCAGCAGCCCCCGGGGAGGAAGCAATGAGCAGTTCTTC
CDR3aa: CASSPRGGSNEQFF
v_gene: TRBV14
abundance: -
d_gene: -
j_gene: TRBJ2-1